This entry lists 12 T cell receptor beta chains sequenced from one sample in a study of response to subunit inactivated influenza vaccine. From the RT-PCR reads, TCRdb called clonotypes with MiXCR, one entry per CDR3 protein. The data contain 550,000 to 800,000 distinct CDR3 sequences, roughly 14% of them singletons. The input for sequencing was PBMCs from blood, taken less than 13 days after vaccination. The receptors derive from a man aged 50-60 years who received an inactivated influenza vaccine.

Many counts were recorded for this clonotype. The chain joins TRBV5-1 to TRBJ2-7; D might be TRBD1 or TRBD2, each matching 6 bases. Trimming left V 0 bases short and J 5 bases short, with 21 bases between. The CDR3 contains 17 residues. Germline V gives CDR1 SGHRS, CDR2 YFSETQ. DNA for the CDR3: TGCGCCAGCAGCTTGGTTTCGGGGGCGGGCAGCTACGACGAGCAGTACTTC. It encodes CASSLVSGAGSYDEQYF.

The genes are TRBV5-1 and TRBJ2-6; 8 bases line up with TRBD1. CDR1 is SGHRS and CDR2 is YFSETQ in the germline V gene. There are 16 residues in the CDR3. V was clipped by 4 bases and J by 3 bases; unmatched bases: 6. The CDR3 DNA sequence: TGCGCCAGCAGCCCGACAGGGGTACATGGGGCCAACGTCCTGACTTTC. It yields the protein CASSPTGVHGANVLTF. The complete variable domain, with remaining parts taken from reference TRBV5-1 and TRBJ2-6, reads KAGVTQTPRYLIKTRGQQVTLSCSPISGHRSVSWYQQTPGQGLQFLFEYFSETQRNKGNFPGRFSGRQFSNSRSEMNVSTLELGDSALYLCASSPTGVHGANVLTFGAGSRLTVL.

This clonotype was recorded a few times. This chain links TRBV6-7 with TRBJ1-2; D gene uncertain. TRBV6-7 is annotated as an ORF whose role is uncertain. Trimming shortened V by 0 bases and J by 6 bases, and 14 bases separated the two germline ends. The length of the CDR3 is 15 residues. Here the CDR3 DNA reads TGTGCCAGCAGTTACTCGATGCGGCAACCCAATGGCTACACCTTC. Translated: CASSYSMRQPNGYTF.

V is TRBV7-9 and J is TRBJ2-2; no clear D. The germline gives CDR1 SEHNR, CDR2 FQNEAQ (reference sequence). CDR3 length: 14 amino acids. V gave up 8 bases and J gave up 0 bases, with 10 bases separating them. This CDR3 is CASPPAPNTGELFF. The CDR3 coding sequence is TGTGCCAGCCCCCCAGCTCCGAACACCGGGGAGCTGTTTTTT.

This clonotype was seen a few times. The gene calls are TRBV20-1 and TRBJ2-1; 12 positions match TRBD2. The CDR3 spans 15 residues. From germline, CDR1 is DFQATT and CDR2 SNEGSKA (reference sequence). Germline trimming cut 4 bases from V and 7 bases from J; bases unmatched to any gene: 8. The chain's CDR3 is CSATPTSGRTNEQFF. CDR3 in DNA: TGCAGTGCTACTCCGACTAGCGGGAGAACGAATGAGCAGTTCTTC.

This clonotype is a singleton in its sample. The chain recombines TRBV13 with TRBJ2-4, with 9 bases aligning to TRBD1. From germline, CDR1 is PRHDT and CDR2 FYEKMQ (reference sequence). Trimming removed 4 bases from V and 0 bases from J; junction bases left unmatched: 7. This CDR3 spans 17 amino acids. The CDR3 loop reads CASSSTGQGLAKNIQYF. The CDR3 nucleotides read TGTGCCAGCAGCTCAACGGGACAGGGCCTAGCCAAAAACATTCAGTACTTC.

This clonotype was seen a handful of times. The CDR3: CASSLFGFGGTEAFF. For the CDR3, the DNA is TGTGCCAGCAGCTTGTTTGGCTTTGGGGGCACTGAAGCTTTCTTT. V usage is TRBV7-2 and J usage is TRBJ1-1; a possible D gene is TRBD1 (5 bases). Germline assignment: CDR1 SGHTA and CDR2 FQGNSA. This CDR3 spans 15 amino acids. V lost 3 bases and J 4 bases, leaving 15 bases between the germline ends.

The chain recombines TRBV11-2 with TRBJ2-1; perhaps TRBD1 as D (6 bases). The CDR3 consists of 13 residues. With 2 bases removed from V and 7 bases from J, the gap between germline ends came to 9 bases. CDR1 and CDR2 from the germline V gene are SGHAT and FQNNGV. CDR3 protein: CASSLPGTNEQFF. The DNA for the CDR3 is TGTGCCAGCAGCTTACCCGGGACAAATGAGCAGTTCTTC.

The chain couples TRBV10-1 to TRBJ2-7; a weak D match, TRBD1 (6 bases). CDR1 WNHNN and CDR2 SYGVQD come from the germline V gene (reference sequence). The V and J ends lost 3 bases and 4 bases respectively, with 13 bases between them. The CDR3 is 14 residues long. CDR3 sequence (DNA): TGCGCCAGCAGTGATGGGGACATGGGATACGAGCAGTACTTC. Amino acid sequence: CASSDGDMGYEQYF.

This clonotype was seen a few times. The rearrangement links TRBV9 to TRBJ2-7, with D possibly being TRBD1 (6 bases). Germline V CDR1 and CDR2: SGDLS, YYNGEE. V shed 4 bases and J shed 1 base, with 15 bases lying between them. The CDR3 extends over 15 amino acids. The CDR3 DNA reads TGTGCCAGCAGCCAGGGACACCCCTCTTCCTACGAGCAGTACTTC. Protein product: CASSQGHPSSYEQYF.

The rearrangement joins TRBV7-2 to TRBJ2-2; no clear D. The CDR3 totals 13 residues. Trimming removed 5 bases at V and 3 bases at J, with 7 bases between. Germline V gene sequence: CDR1 SGHTA, CDR2 FQGNSA. The CDR3 region has the DNA TGTGCCAGCAGCGGACCCTACACCGGGGAGCTGTTTTTT. Translating it yields CASSGPYTGELFF.

In its sample, this clonotype was seen a few times. V is TRBV7-3 and J is TRBJ2-1; 13 nucleotides align to TRBD2. The trim removed 2 bases at V and 4 bases at J, leaving 8 bases unmatched. CDR3 length: 18 residues. Per the germline V gene, CDR1 is SGHTA and CDR2 is FQGTGA. The chain's CDR3 is CASSLGWTSGSHYNEQFF. The DNA of the CDR3 is TGTGCCAGCAGCTTAGGGTGGACTAGCGGGAGTCATTACAATGAGCAGTTCTTC.